This record covers a single T cell receptor beta chain. Its target is unknown. This may come from a read error, since a much larger clone is one base off. Reverse transcription of 500 to 650 ng total RNA with a constant-region primer produced TCR beta cDNA. Libraries covering TCR beta were generated through three nested multiplex PCR rounds (using a slightly modified ARM-PCR). Two initial PCR rounds of around 10 cycles each paired TRBV1-TRBV30 forward primers with a C-beta reverse primer. TCRdb fed the multiplex PCR reads into MiXCR, producing one record per CDR3 protein. This table holds around 79,000 distinct CDR3 sequences, 69% found once. Unsorted bulk tissue of about 18-32 mg yielded co-extracted RNA and DNA. Surgical resection served as treatment for the primary liver carcinoma of these patients. No treatment had been given to the patients, who were chronically infected with HBV. This sample is drawn from a study of tumor-infiltrating lymphocytes in primary liver carcinoma. Study at large: Stage T1-T3 N0M0 and a size of about 4 to 11 cm characterized the tumors.

This CDR3 comprises 14 residues. V was cut by 5 bases and J by 1 base, with 12 bases left in between. From germline, CDR1 is SGHRS and CDR2 YFSETQ. The study's findings and limits: Whereas tumor region pairs overlapped more, tumor-adjacent and tumor-blood pairs overlapped less.

The V call is TRBV5-1, the J call TRBJ2-5, with D uncertain. The sequence derives from a man aged 35 to 55 with primary liver carcinoma and hepatitis B virus infection. The sample consisted of tumor-adjacent normal liver tissue. In DNA, the CDR3 is TGCGCCAGCAGACAAGAGCAGACCCAAGAGACCCAGTACTTC. The encoded protein is CASRQEQTQETQYF. The variable domain in full, with the rest retrieved from reference TRBV5-1 and TRBJ2-5, is KAGVTQTPRYLIKTRGQQVTLSCSPISGHRSVSWYQQTPGQGLQFLFEYFSETQRNKGNFPGRFSGRQFSNSRSEMNVSTLELGDSALYLCASRQEQTQETQYFGPGTRLLVL.